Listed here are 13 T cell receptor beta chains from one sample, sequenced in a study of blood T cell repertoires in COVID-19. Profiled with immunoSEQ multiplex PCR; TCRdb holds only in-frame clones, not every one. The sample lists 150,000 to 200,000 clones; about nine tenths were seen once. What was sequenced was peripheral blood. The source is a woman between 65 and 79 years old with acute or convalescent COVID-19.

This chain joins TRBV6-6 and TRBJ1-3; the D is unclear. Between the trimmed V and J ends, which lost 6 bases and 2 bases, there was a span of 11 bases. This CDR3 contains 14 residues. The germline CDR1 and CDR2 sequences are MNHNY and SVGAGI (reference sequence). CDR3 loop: CASSKPGAGNTIYF. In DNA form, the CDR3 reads TGTGCCAGCAGCAAGCCCGGGGCTGGAAACACCATATATTTT.

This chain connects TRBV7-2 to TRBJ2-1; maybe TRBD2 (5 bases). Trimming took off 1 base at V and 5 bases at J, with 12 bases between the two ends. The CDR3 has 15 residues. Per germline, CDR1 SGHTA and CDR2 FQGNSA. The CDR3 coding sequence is TGTGCCAGCAGCTTAGAGGTGACTACCAACAATGAGCAGTTCTTC. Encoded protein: CASSLEVTTNNEQFF.

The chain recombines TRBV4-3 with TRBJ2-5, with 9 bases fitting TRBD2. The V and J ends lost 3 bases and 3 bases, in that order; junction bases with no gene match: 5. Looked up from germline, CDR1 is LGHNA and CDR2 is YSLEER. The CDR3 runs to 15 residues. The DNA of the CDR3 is TGCGCCAGCAGCCAGGCCATAGCGGGGGAAGAGACCCAGTACTTC. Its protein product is CASSQAIAGEETQYF.

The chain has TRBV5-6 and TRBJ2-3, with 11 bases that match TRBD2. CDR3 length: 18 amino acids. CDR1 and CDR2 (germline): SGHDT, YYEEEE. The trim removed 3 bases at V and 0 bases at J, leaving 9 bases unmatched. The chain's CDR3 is CASSSLAGGTGSTDTQYF. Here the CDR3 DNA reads TGTGCCAGCAGCTCATTAGCGGGGGGGACAGGGAGCACAGATACGCAGTATTTT.

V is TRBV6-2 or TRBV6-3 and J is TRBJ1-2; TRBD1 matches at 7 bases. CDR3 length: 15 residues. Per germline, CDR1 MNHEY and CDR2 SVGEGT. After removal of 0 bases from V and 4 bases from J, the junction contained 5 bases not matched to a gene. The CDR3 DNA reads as TGTGCCAGCAGTTACTCCCCTCGGACAGGCTATGGCTACACCTTC. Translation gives CASSYSPRTGYGYTF.

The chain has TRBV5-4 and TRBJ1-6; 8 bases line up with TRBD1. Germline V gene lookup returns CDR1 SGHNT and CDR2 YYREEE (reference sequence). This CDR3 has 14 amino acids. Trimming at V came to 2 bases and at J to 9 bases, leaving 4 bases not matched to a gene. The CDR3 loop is CASSLDRGGSPLHF. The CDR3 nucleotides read TGTGCCAGCAGCTTAGACAGGGGTGGTTCACCCCTCCACTTT.

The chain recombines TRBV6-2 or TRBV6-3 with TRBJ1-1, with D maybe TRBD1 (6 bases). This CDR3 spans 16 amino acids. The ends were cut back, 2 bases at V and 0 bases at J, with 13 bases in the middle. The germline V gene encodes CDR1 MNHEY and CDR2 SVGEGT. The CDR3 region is CASSYRRGGLNTEAFF. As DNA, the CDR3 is TGTGCCAGCAGTTACCGTCGGGGGGGCCTGAACACTGAAGCTTTCTTT.

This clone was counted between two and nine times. As DNA, the CDR3 is TGTGCCAGCAGCCCCTTCGGATCGACAGGGTCGGGATCTGGAAACACCATATATTTT. It translates to CASSPFGSTGSGSGNTIYF. The rearrangement uses TRBV11-3 and TRBJ1-3; TRBD1 aligns across 7 bases. V shed 5 bases, J shed 1 base, and the junction held 17 bases outside the gene matches. Germline CDR1 reads SGHNT; CDR2 reads YENEEA. The CDR3 runs 19 residues.

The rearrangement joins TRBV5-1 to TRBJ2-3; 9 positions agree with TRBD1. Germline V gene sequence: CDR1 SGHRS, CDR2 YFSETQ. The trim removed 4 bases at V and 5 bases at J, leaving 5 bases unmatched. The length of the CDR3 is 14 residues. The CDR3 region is CASSPGQGKDTQYF. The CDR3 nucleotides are TGCGCCAGCAGCCCGGGACAGGGCAAAGATACGCAGTATTTT.

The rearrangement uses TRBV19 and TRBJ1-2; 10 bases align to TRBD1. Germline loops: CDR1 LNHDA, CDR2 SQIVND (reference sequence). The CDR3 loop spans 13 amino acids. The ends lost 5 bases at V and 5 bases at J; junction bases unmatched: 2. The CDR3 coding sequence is TGTGCCAGTAGTCGACAGGGGGCGTATGGCTACACCTTC. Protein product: CASSRQGAYGYTF.

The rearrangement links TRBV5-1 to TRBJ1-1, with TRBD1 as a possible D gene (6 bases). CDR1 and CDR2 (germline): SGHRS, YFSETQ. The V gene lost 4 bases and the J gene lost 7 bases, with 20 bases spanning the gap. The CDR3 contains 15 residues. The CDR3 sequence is CASSLLGTTFGEAFF. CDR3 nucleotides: TGCGCCAGCAGCCTTCTCGGGACAACCTTCGGTGAAGCTTTCTTT.

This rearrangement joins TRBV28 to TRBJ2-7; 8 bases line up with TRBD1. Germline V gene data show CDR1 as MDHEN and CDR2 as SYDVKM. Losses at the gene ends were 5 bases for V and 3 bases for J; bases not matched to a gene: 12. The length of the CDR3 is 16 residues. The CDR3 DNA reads TGTGCCAGCAGTCCCTACCGACAGGGGCAACACTACGAGCAGTACTTC. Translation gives CASSPYRQGQHYEQYF.

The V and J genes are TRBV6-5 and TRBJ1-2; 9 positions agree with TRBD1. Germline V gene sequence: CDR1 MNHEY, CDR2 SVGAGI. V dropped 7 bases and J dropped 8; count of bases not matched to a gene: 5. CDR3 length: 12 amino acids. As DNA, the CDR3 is TGTGCCAGCAATACAGGGGGCAAGGGCTACACCTTC. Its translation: CASNTGGKGYTF.